The 5 T cell receptor beta chains in this list originate from one sample, sequenced in a study of T cell repertoires in cytomegalovirus infection. TCRdb re-analysed the reads in MiXCR, keeping a single row per CDR3 protein. The data contain about 740,000 distinct CDR3 sequences, roughly 36% of them singletons. The sample taken for sequencing was PBMCs. All receptors come from a human donor in good health (CMV status not recorded). Some clones in this sample may be carry-over from other donors' samples.

In this sample, this clonotype turned up a few times. The chain recombines TRBV12-3 or TRBV12-4 with TRBJ1-1; the D gene is possibly TRBD1 (6 bases). The V end was cut by 3 bases, the J end by 6 bases, with 11 bases between. CDR3 length: 13 amino acids. The CDR3 region is CASSFVRGAEAFF. CDR3 DNA: TGTGCCAGCAGTTTTGTCAGGGGAGCTGAAGCTTTCTTT.

J is TRBJ2-1 and V is TRBV20-1; 8 bases match TRBD1. Per the germline V gene, CDR1 is DFQATT and CDR2 is SNEGSKA (reference sequence). Trimming removed 3 bases from V and 4 bases from J; junction bases left unmatched: 5. The CDR3 loop spans 14 amino acids. The chain's CDR3 is CSASPGGPYNEQFF. The CDR3 DNA reads TGCAGTGCTAGCCCAGGGGGCCCGTACAATGAGCAGTTCTTC.

This clonotype has just a few counts. This chain connects TRBV19 to TRBJ1-5, with 10 nucleotides matching TRBD1. The germline V gene encodes CDR1 LNHDA and CDR2 SQIVND (reference sequence). The CDR3 spans 17 residues. Unmatched junction bases numbered 11, after V lost 5 bases and J lost 4 bases. The CDR3 is CASSRPTGGWGNQPQHF. In nucleotides, the CDR3 is TGTGCCAGTAGTCGTCCGACAGGGGGCTGGGGAAATCAGCCCCAGCATTTT.

The rearrangement joins TRBV28 to TRBJ2-7, with D possibly being TRBD1 (5 bases). The CDR3 loop spans 15 amino acids. The V end lost 6 bases, the J end lost 5 bases, and 20 bases lay between the germline ends. The V gene's germline CDR1 is MDHEN and CDR2 SYDVKM. This chain's CDR3 is CASSPPRQGTNEQYF. CDR3 nucleotides: TGTGCCAGCAGCCCCCCCCGGCAGGGTACCAACGAGCAGTACTTC.

The chain recombines TRBV5-4 with TRBJ2-7; 10 bases align to TRBD2. The CDR3 is 13 residues long. J lost 5 bases, V lost 3 bases, and 2 bases had no gene match. CDR1 SGHNT and CDR2 YYREEE come from the germline V gene (reference sequence). The CDR3 DNA reads TGTGCCAGCAGCTCCGGGACTAGCGACGAGCAGTACTTC. Amino acid sequence: CASSSGTSDEQYF.